This T cell receptor beta chain was profiled in a study of T-cell memory formation after mild COVID-19. Only a few counts were recorded for this clonotype. Antigen unknown. 5'RACE, which relied on constant-segment primers, yielded TCR alpha and TCR beta cDNA libraries carrying sample barcodes and UMIs. TCRdb reprocessed the 5' RACE reads via MiXCR and lists one record per CDR3 protein. The sample holds around 300,000 distinct CDR3 sequences, roughly 13% seen once. Points from the study as a whole: Among contracting clones, CD4+ were mainly CM/EM and CD8+ enriched in EMRA. Pre-infection memory showed some responding clones, and this suggested that cross-reactive memory joined.

The sequenced sample was PBMCs or a T cell subset sorted from them (not recorded which). The receptor comes from a man aged 18 to 29 who had mild COVID-19 (a few samples of this study predate the infection). Cell type and time point are not known.

The CDR3 region has the DNA TGTGCCAGCAGCTTAAGAGTCCGTGAGACCCAGTACTTC. Translation gives CASSLRVRETQYF. This chain joins TRBV7-3 and TRBJ2-5; no definite D call. Germline V lookup: CDR1 SGHTA, CDR2 FQGTGA. CDR3 length: 13 residues. Trimming cost V 1 base and J 5 bases, with 8 bases left between them.